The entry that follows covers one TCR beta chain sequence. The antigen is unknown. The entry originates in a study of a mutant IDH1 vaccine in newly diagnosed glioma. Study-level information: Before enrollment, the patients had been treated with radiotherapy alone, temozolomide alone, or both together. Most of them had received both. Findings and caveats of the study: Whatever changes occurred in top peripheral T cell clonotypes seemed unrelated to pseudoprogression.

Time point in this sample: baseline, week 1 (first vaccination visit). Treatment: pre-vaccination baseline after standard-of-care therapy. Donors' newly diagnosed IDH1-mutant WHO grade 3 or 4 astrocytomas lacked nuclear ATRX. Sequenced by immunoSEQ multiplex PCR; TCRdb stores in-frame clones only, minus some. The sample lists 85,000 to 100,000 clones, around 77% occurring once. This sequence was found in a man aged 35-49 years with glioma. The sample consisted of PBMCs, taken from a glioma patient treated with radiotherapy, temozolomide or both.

The CDR3 protein is CASSLTLATYEQYF. CDR3 bases: TGTGCCAGCAGCTTAACGCTAGCGACCTACGAGCAGTACTTC. The V call is TRBV7-2, the J call TRBJ2-7; weak D call: TRBD2 (6 bases). CDR3 size: 14 residues. The germline CDR1 and CDR2 sequences are SGHTA and FQGNSA. V lost 2 bases to trimming and J lost 2 bases, with 10 bases between them.